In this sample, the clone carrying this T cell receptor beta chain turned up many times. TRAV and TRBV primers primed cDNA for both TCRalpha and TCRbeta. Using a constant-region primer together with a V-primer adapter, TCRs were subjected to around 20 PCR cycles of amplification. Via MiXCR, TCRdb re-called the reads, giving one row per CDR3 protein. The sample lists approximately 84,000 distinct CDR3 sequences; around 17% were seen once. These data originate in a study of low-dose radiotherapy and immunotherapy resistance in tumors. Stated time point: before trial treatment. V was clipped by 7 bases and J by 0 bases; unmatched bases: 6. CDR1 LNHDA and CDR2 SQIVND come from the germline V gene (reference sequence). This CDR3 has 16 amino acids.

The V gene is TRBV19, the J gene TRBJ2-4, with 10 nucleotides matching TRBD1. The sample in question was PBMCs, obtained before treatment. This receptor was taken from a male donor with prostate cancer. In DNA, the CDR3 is TGTGCCAGTAAGAGACAGGGGGCTAGAGCCAAAAACATTCAGTACTTC. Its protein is CASKRQGARAKNIQYF.